Below, 29 T cell receptor beta chains from the same sample are listed, as sequenced in a study of T cell responses to AZD1222 COVID-19 vaccine (TCRdb year 2021). Explained via the paper, the time point label denotes: baseline before first vaccination. The method behind the library was the immunoSEQ multiplex PCR assay. TCRdb obtained this table from immuneACCESS and retained in-frame rearrangements with V and J assigned. These tables miss some clones; where compared with another copy, unresolved V genes account for less than half of the shortfall, and the remainder is unexplained. Here the sample has over 100,000 clones; more than 75% occur a single time. The ten biggest clones cover 3% to 4% of the sample. The sample in question was peripheral blood, obtained on day 0 of AZD1222 vaccination. These receptors were collected from an adult in good health.

The rearrangement uses TRBV7-9 and TRBJ2-4; D is uncertain. The CDR3 is made up of 13 amino acids. V lost 4 bases and J 6 bases, leaving 10 bases between the germline ends. Germline CDR1 and CDR2: SEHNR and FQNEAQ (reference sequence). CDR3 sequence: CASSSSTLNIQYF. The CDR3 DNA reads as TGTGCCAGCAGCTCGTCGACCCTAAACATTCAGTACTTC.

The rearrangement joins TRBV11-2 to TRBJ2-5, with D unclear. Trimming removed 5 bases from V and 5 bases from J, with 12 bases in between. CDR1 and CDR2 from the germline V gene are SGHAT and FQNNGV. This CDR3 region has 13 residues. Here the CDR3 DNA reads TGTGCCAGCAGCCGAGTAAGAGCCGAGACCCAGTACTTC. Translation: CASSRVRAETQYF.

The chain combines TRBV15 with TRBJ1-5, with 9 bases identical to TRBD1. This CDR3 region has 14 residues. The germline V gene encodes CDR1 LNHNV and CDR2 YYDKDF (reference sequence). V shed 5 bases, J shed 6 bases, and the junction held 5 bases outside the gene matches. CDR3 in amino acids: CATSPGQGAQPQHF. Here the CDR3 DNA reads TGTGCCACCAGCCCGGGACAGGGAGCTCAGCCCCAGCATTTT.

V and J are TRBV25-1 and TRBJ2-5; 12 bases agree with TRBD1. Germline-derived CDR1 and CDR2 are MGHDK and SYGVNS. V shed 4 bases, J shed 5 bases, and the junction held 8 bases outside the gene matches. The CDR3 runs 16 residues. The CDR3 loop reads CASSAAPGQGAETQYF. The CDR3 DNA follows: TGTGCCAGCAGTGCCGCCCCGGGACAGGGGGCGGAGACCCAGTACTTC.

V and J are TRBV3-1 (or the pseudogene TRBV3-2) and TRBJ2-5; TRBD2 aligns across 7 bases. Germline CDR1 and CDR2: LGHDT and YNNKEL (reference sequence). The V gene end was trimmed by 7 bases and the J gene end by 7 bases; junction bases not matched to a gene: 3. CDR3 size: 11 residues. The CDR3 loop is CASIGGGTQYF. The CDR3 DNA sequence: TGTGCCAGCATTGGCGGGGGGACCCAGTACTTC.

The gene calls are TRBV7-6 and TRBJ1-6, with TRBD1 identical over 7 bases. The CDR3 contains 14 residues. Germline assignment: CDR1 SGHVS and CDR2 FNYEAQ. The ends lost 3 bases at V and 6 bases at J; junction bases unmatched: 2. The CDR3 loop is CASSLDRRNSPLHF. The CDR3 nucleotides read TGTGCCAGCAGCTTGGACAGGCGTAATTCACCCCTCCACTTT.

There are a few counts of this clone. This chain uses TRBV18 with TRBJ1-1, with no clear D. Looked up from germline, CDR1 is KGHSH and CDR2 is LQKENI. This CDR3 region has 14 residues. The V end was cut by 0 bases, the J end by 0 bases, with 5 bases between. CDR3 region: CASSPPGMNTEAFF. CDR3 coding DNA: TGTGCCAGCTCACCACCTGGAATGAACACTGAAGCTTTCTTT.

The chain recombines TRBV11-1 with TRBJ2-7, with D perhaps matching TRBD1 or TRBD2 (5 bases each). V lost 6 bases to trimming and J lost 4 bases, with 19 bases between them. The length of the CDR3 is 15 residues. Germline loops: CDR1 SGHAT, CDR2 FQDESV (reference sequence). The CDR3 DNA is TGTGCCAGCAGACAATCATCTCGGGGCTGGTACGAGCAGTACTTC. It is translated as CASRQSSRGWYEQYF.

V is TRBV9 and J is TRBJ2-1; no reliable D call. The CDR3 loop spans 15 amino acids. Germline V gene sequence: CDR1 SGDLS, CDR2 YYNGEE. The ends were cut back, 1 base at V and 0 bases at J, with 8 bases in the middle. The CDR3 DNA reads as TGTGCCAGCAGCGTACTAGTCTCCTCCTACAATGAGCAGTTCTTC. As protein: CASSVLVSSYNEQFF.

The chain has TRBV6-2 or TRBV6-3 and TRBJ2-7; D is perhaps TRBD1 (6 bases). The V gene lost 5 bases and the J gene lost 3 bases, with 11 bases spanning the gap. The CDR3 contains 13 residues. The germline V gene has CDR1 MNHEY and CDR2 SVGEGT. CDR3 region: CASSPETGYEQYF. CDR3 nucleotide sequence: TGTGCCAGCAGTCCGGAGACAGGCTACGAGCAGTACTTC.

This clone showed up just once. For the CDR3, the DNA is TGTGCCAGCAGCTTAGAGCGGAGCCGAGATACGCAGTATTTT. It encodes CASSLERSRDTQYF. The gene calls are TRBV7-2 and TRBJ2-3; TRBD2 might be the D (5 bases). CDR3 length equals 14 residues. Per the germline V gene, CDR1 is SGHTA and CDR2 is FQGNSA. The V end lost 1 base, the J end lost 5 bases, and 10 bases lay between the germline ends.

The rearrangement joins TRBV5-1 to TRBJ2-1, with 10 bases fitting TRBD2. The CDR3 consists of 17 residues. With 5 bases clipped from V and 0 bases from J, the junction kept 8 bases outside the gene matches. Germline CDR1 reads SGHRS; CDR2 reads YFSETQ. The CDR3 loop is CASRETSGLSSYNEQFF. CDR3 DNA sequence: TGCGCCAGCAGGGAGACTAGCGGGCTGAGCTCCTACAATGAGCAGTTCTTC.

This clone was seen only once. This chain joins TRBV19 and TRBJ1-2; tentative D call: TRBD1 (5 bases). Trimming left V 5 bases short and J 4 bases short, with 17 bases between. CDR1 is LNHDA and CDR2 is SQIVND in the germline V gene (reference sequence). The CDR3 has 15 residues. As DNA, the CDR3 is TGTGCCAGTAGTCCCCCCCGGGACTCTTCCTATGGCTACACCTTC. Its translation: CASSPPRDSSYGYTF.

The V call is TRBV6-5, the J call TRBJ2-3, with D possibly matching TRBD2 (6 bases). The ends were cut back, 2 bases at V and 6 bases at J, with 12 bases in the middle. Germline lookup yields CDR1 MNHEY and CDR2 SVGAGI. The CDR3 contains 14 residues. The CDR3 sequence is CASSYVGAGDTQYF. CDR3 sequence (DNA): TGTGCCAGCAGTTACGTTGGGGCGGGGGATACGCAGTATTTT.

The rearrangement links TRBV6-9 to TRBJ1-2, with 7 bases aligning to TRBD1. Looked up from germline, CDR1 is MNHGY and CDR2 is SVAAGI. Trimming at V came to 4 bases and at J to 8 bases, leaving 13 bases not matched to a gene. This CDR3 contains 15 residues. CDR3 nucleotide sequence: TGTGCCAGCAGTTCTCGTATTGACAGGGTTGGCGGCTACACCTTC. Encoded protein: CASSSRIDRVGGYTF.

The chain recombines TRBV6-5 with TRBJ2-2; D is perhaps TRBD2 (6 bases). This CDR3 region has 14 residues. The V and J ends lost 4 bases and 5 bases respectively, with 11 bases between them. Germline loops: CDR1 MNHEY, CDR2 SVGAGI. The DNA of the CDR3 is TGTGCCAGCAGTTGGGACTTGGAAACCGGGGAGCTGTTTTTT. It is translated as CASSWDLETGELFF.

The V call is TRBV29-1, the J call TRBJ2-2, with unresolved D. Germline loops: CDR1 SQVTM, CDR2 ANQGSEA. CDR3 length: 13 amino acids. V dropped 4 bases and J dropped 0 bases, with 6 bases sitting between them. Here the CDR3 reads CSVAQANTGELFF. In DNA form, the CDR3 reads TGCAGCGTTGCCCAGGCGAACACCGGGGAGCTGTTTTTT.

V is TRBV5-1 and J is TRBJ1-6; the match to TRBD1 covers 8 bases. V lost 4 bases and J lost 9; bases outside the gene matches: 9. This CDR3 has 15 residues. Germline CDR1 and CDR2: SGHRS and YFSETQ. The CDR3 spells CASSDGQGDVSPLHF. CDR3 bases: TGCGCCAGCAGCGACGGACAGGGTGATGTTTCACCCCTCCACTTT.

The chain is built from TRBV5-1 and TRBJ1-5; D gene ambiguous. V lost 4 bases to trimming and J lost 6 bases, with 17 bases between them. Germline CDR1 SGHRS, CDR2 YFSETQ. The CDR3 extends over 15 amino acids. The CDR3 protein is CASSPGSTPIQPQHF. In nucleotides, the CDR3 is TGCGCCAGCAGCCCCGGGTCCACTCCGATTCAGCCCCAGCATTTT.

This chain uses TRBV13 with TRBJ1-2, with D perhaps TRBD1 (5 bases). From germline, CDR1 is PRHDT and CDR2 FYEKMQ (reference sequence). The CDR3 has 12 residues. The V end was cut by 5 bases, the J end by 8 bases, with 12 bases between. The CDR3 reads CASSQGEGGYTF. The CDR3 region has the DNA TGTGCCAGCAGCCAAGGGGAAGGGGGCTACACCTTC. The full variable domain, with the rest looked up from reference TRBV13 and TRBJ1-2, is AAGVIQSPRHLIKEKRETATLKCYPIPRHDTVYWYQQGPGQDPQFLISFYEKMQSDKGSIPDRFSAQQFSDYHSELNMSSLELGDSALYFCASSQGEGGYTFGSGTRLTVV.

Regarding this clone: This may come from a read error, since a much larger clone is one base off. In the same sample, other DNA sequences code for this CDR3. The chain is built from TRBV6-5 and TRBJ1-2; 9 bases line up with TRBD1. Per the germline V gene, CDR1 is MNHEY and CDR2 is SVGAGI. V shed 2 bases, J shed 7 bases, and the junction held 2 bases outside the gene matches. This CDR3 spans 13 amino acids. This chain's CDR3 is CASSYRQGGGYTF. Written as DNA, the CDR3 is TGTGCCAGCAGTTACCGACAGGGGGGTGGCTACACCTTC.

DNA of the CDR3: TGTGCCAGCAGCAACAAGAGTCCCGGGGAGCTGTTTTTT. Translation: CASSNKSPGELFF. This chain connects TRBV9 to TRBJ2-2; D is ambiguous. Germline CDR1 SGDLS, CDR2 YYNGEE. Trimming took 4 bases from V and 6 from J, leaving 10 bases between them. The CDR3 is made up of 13 amino acids.

This clone was seen a handful of times. The chain recombines TRBV28 with TRBJ1-1; 7 nucleotides match TRBD1. CDR1 and CDR2 from the germline V gene are MDHEN and SYDVKM. The CDR3 runs to 12 residues. The trim removed 8 bases at V and 2 bases at J, leaving 2 bases unmatched. The CDR3 here is CASDRVNTEAFF. The CDR3 DNA sequence: TGTGCCAGCGACAGGGTCAACACTGAAGCTTTCTTT.

The chain recombines TRBV18 with TRBJ1-2, with TRBD1 matching over 7 bases. The germline gives CDR1 KGHSH, CDR2 LQKENI. This CDR3 comprises 13 residues. The junction had 4 bases not matched to a gene; V was cut back by 5 bases and J by 4 bases. The CDR3 nucleotides read TGTGCCAGCTCAACAGGGGCGAGCTATGGCTACACCTTC. It encodes CASSTGASYGYTF. Based on the CDR3 plus reference TRBV18 and TRBJ1-2, the full variable domain is NAGVMQNPRHLVRRRGQEARLRCSPMKGHSHVYWYRQLPEEGLKFMVYLQKENIIDESGMPKERFSAEFPKEGPSILRIQQVVRGDSAAYFCASSTGASYGYTFGSGTRLTVV.

This chain joins TRBV6-5 and TRBJ1-4; no clear D gene. The CDR3 is 14 amino acids. CDR1 and CDR2 (germline): MNHEY, SVGAGI. Trimming took off 6 bases at V and 3 bases at J, with 11 bases between the two ends. CDR3 loop: CASRAFTANEKLFF. CDR3 bases: TGTGCCAGCAGGGCCTTCACGGCTAATGAAAAACTGTTTTTT.

The chain combines TRBV27 with TRBJ2-3; possible D gene TRBD2, 6 bases. The germline V gene encodes CDR1 MNHEY and CDR2 SMNVEV (reference sequence). Trimming pared 10 bases from V and 2 bases from J, leaving 13 bases between. CDR3 length: 13 amino acids. CDR3 protein: CATGGVDTDTQYF. The CDR3 coding sequence is TGTGCCACCGGAGGGGTGGACACAGATACGCAGTATTTT.

In its sample, this clone was seen a few times. The chain combines TRBV6-5 with TRBJ1-1; no clear D. V shed 1 base and J shed 4 bases, with 10 bases lying between them. The CDR3 totals 14 residues. The germline CDR1 and CDR2 sequences are MNHEY and SVGAGI. The CDR3 bases are TGTGCCAGCAGTTACTGGCAATTGGGCACTGAAGCTTTCTTT. It codes for CASSYWQLGTEAFF.

The chain couples TRBV18 to TRBJ1-2; D is undetermined. V was trimmed by 3 bases and J by 0 bases, leaving 11 bases between them. The germline gives CDR1 KGHSH, CDR2 LQKENI. The CDR3 has 15 residues. This CDR3 reads CASSPAAEANYGYTF. In DNA form, the CDR3 reads TGTGCCAGCTCACCGGCAGCAGAAGCTAACTATGGCTACACCTTC.

This sequence joins TRBV19 and TRBJ1-5; 8 positions agree with TRBD1. The CDR3 has 12 amino acids. The V gene end was trimmed by 8 bases and the J gene end by 8 bases; junction bases not matched to a gene: 5. Germline CDR1 reads LNHDA; CDR2 reads SQIVND (reference sequence). The CDR3 nucleotides read TGTGCCAGTGCGGGACAGGAAAAGCCCCAGCATTTT. Its translation is CASAGQEKPQHF. The whole variable domain, remainder taken from reference TRBV19 and TRBJ1-5, is DGGITQSPKYLFRKEGQNVTLSCEQNLNHDAMYWYRQDPGQGLRLIYYSQIVNDFQKGDIAEGYSVSREKKESFPLTVTSAQKNPTAFYLCASAGQEKPQHFGDGTRLSIL.